Below, 5 T cell receptor beta chains from the same sample are listed, as sequenced in a study of T cell changes during pregnancy in multiple sclerosis. Clones were read by immunoSEQ multiplex PCR, and TCRdb kept only the in-frame ones, dropping some. The data contain around 56,000 clones, approximately 91% of them seen just once; the ten biggest clones take up under 2%. The specimen comprised peripheral blood, sampled after pregnancy. The receptors here all came from a female donor with multiple sclerosis, enrolled in a pregnancy study.

The V and J genes are TRBV2 and TRBJ1-6; TRBD1 might be the D (5 bases). CDR3 length: 13 amino acids. The germline V gene has CDR1 SNHLY and CDR2 FYNNEI. V dropped 4 bases and J dropped 9 bases, with 10 bases sitting between them. The CDR3 nucleotides read TGTGCCAGCAGTGTGACAGCCTCTTCACCCCTCCACTTT. Translating gives CASSVTASSPLHF.

The chain carries TRBV15 and TRBJ2-1; D is undetermined. The CDR3 runs to 16 residues. V was pared by 0 bases and J by 4 bases, with 13 bases between. Germline V gives CDR1 LNHNV, CDR2 YYDKDF (reference sequence). CDR3 sequence (DNA): TGTGCCACCAGCAGAGATGTGCGCGGTGGATACAATGAGCAGTTCTTC. This gives the protein CATSRDVRGGYNEQFF.

This rearrangement joins TRBV4-3 to TRBJ2-5; 7 positions match TRBD2. With V trimmed by 2 bases and J by 5 bases, 2 bases remained unmatched. The CDR3 covers 13 residues. In germline, CDR1 is LGHNA, CDR2 YSLEER. CDR3 DNA: TGCGCCAGCAGCCAAATCGGGGGGGAGACCCAGTACTTC. Translated: CASSQIGGETQYF.

The chain carries TRBV10-3 and TRBJ2-5; D is unclear. V shed 3 bases and J shed 5 bases, with 4 bases lying between them. Germline values: CDR1 ENHRY, CDR2 SYGVKD. The CDR3 runs to 11 residues. The CDR3 nucleotides are TGTGCCATCAGTGACTTGGAGACCCAGTACTTC. Its protein is CAISDLETQYF.

The chain carries TRBV19 and TRBJ1-4; the D is unclear. This CDR3 is built from 14 residues. From germline, CDR1 is LNHDA and CDR2 SQIVND (reference sequence). V dropped 6 bases and J dropped 8 bases, with 16 bases sitting between them. CDR3 DNA sequence: TGTGCCAGTAGCCTGACATCCGGCGGGGAAAAACTGTTTTTT. It specifies CASSLTSGGEKLFF. Drawing the rest from reference TRBV19 and TRBJ1-4, the complete variable domain is DGGITQSPKYLFRKEGQNVTLSCEQNLNHDAMYWYRQDPGQGLRLIYYSQIVNDFQKGDIAEGYSVSREKKESFPLTVTSAQKNPTAFYLCASSLTSGGEKLFFGSGTQLSVL.